This TCR beta chain was captured in a study of response to subunit inactivated influenza vaccine. The length of the CDR3 is 13 residues. Between the trimmed V and J ends, which lost 5 bases and 6 bases, there was a span of 14 bases. CDR1 is SGHRS and CDR2 is YFSETQ in the germline V gene. One entry per CDR3 protein, called by TCRdb with MiXCR from the RT-PCR reads. The sample holds about 540,000 distinct CDR3 sequences, approximately 24% seen once. Only a few counts were recorded for this clonotype. This sample was shared with a second study, whose subject was T cells expressing NK-cell markers. That source adds: A 5'RACE template switching approach incorporating UMIs was used to make TCR beta cDNA. Only alpha-beta TCR T cells were sorted in several experiments, using an anti-gamma-delta TCR antibody. In roughly 6 donors, dominant CD3+CD56+NKG2C+ clones formed roughly 1.0-8% of CD8+ cells.

This rearrangement joins TRBV5-1 to TRBJ1-1; D is unresolved. The specimen comprised CD4+ T cells sorted from PBMCs, sampled 11 to 12 days after vaccination. This TCR came from a man aged 50-60 years who received an inactivated influenza vaccine. CDR3 sequence (DNA): TGCGCCAGCAGGGCCCCGAGCGGTGCTGAAGCTTTCTTT. This encodes CASRAPSGAEAFF.